This paragraph reports one T cell receptor beta chain. What it recognizes is unknown. The data belong to a study of cytomegalovirus exposure and HLA in healthy donors. V lost 6 bases, J lost 4 bases, and 12 bases lay in between. The CDR3 has 13 amino acids. The germline CDR1 and CDR2 sequences are MDHEN and SYDVKM. The study's findings and limits: As confirmed in vitro, a few CMV-associated chains were specific for CMV antigens.

Primers: 60 Vbeta forward and 13 Jbeta reverse. The protocol was immunoSEQ multiplex PCR, while the TCRdb copy is restricted to in-frame clones and leaves out a portion. The sample includes 70,000 to 80,000 clones, approximately 78% of them seen just once. The sample taken for sequencing was PBMCs. The rearrangement joins TRBV28 to TRBJ1-2; D call uncertain. The clonotype comes from a man aged 18 to 35 in good health and CMV-seronegative. The CDR3 sequence: CASRESRSYGYTF. The DNA of the CDR3 is TGTGCCAGCAGGGAATCGAGGAGCTATGGCTACACCTTC.